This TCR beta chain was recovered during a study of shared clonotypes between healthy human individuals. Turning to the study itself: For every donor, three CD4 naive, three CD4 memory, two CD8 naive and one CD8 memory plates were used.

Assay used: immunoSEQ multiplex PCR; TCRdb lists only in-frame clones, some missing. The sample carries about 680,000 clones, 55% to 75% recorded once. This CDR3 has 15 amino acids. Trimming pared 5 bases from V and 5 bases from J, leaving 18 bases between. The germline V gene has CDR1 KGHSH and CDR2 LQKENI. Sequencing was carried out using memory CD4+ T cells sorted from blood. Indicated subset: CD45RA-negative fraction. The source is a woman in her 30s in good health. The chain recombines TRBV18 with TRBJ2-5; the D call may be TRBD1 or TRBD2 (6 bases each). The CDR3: CASSINREVGETQYF. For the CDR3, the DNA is TGTGCCAGCTCAATCAACAGGGAGGTGGGGGAGACCCAGTACTTC.